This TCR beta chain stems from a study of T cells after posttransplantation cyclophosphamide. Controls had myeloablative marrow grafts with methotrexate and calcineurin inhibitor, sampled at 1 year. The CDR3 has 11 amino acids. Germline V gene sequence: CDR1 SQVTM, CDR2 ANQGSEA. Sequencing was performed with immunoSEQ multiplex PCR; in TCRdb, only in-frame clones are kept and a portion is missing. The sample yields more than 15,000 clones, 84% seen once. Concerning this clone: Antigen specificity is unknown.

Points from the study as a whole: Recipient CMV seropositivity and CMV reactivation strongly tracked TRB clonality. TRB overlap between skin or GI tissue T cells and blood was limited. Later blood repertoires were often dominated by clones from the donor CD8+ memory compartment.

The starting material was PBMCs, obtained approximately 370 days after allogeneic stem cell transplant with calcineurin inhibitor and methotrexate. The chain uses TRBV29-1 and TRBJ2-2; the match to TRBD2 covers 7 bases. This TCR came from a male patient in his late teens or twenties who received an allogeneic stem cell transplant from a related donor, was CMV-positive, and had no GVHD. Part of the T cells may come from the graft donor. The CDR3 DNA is TGCGGCTTGGGGGGGTCCGGGGAGCTGTTTTTT. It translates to CGLGGSGELFF.